This T cell receptor beta chain was recorded in a study of T cell repertoires in cytomegalovirus infection. Study in general: TCR beta signatures that were public indicated CMV infection and matching HLA type.

Turning to this clonotype: What it binds is unknown.

Trimming cost V 3 bases and J 7 bases; bases outside gene matches: 9. The CDR3 is 15 amino acids. Germline CDR1 KGHDR, CDR2 SFDVKD. From the reads, TCRdb called clonotypes with MiXCR, one entry per CDR3 protein. The sample yields about 180,000 distinct CDR3 sequences, approximately 15% seen once. Notes on the study in general: Carriage of CMV together with the relevant HLA was identifiable through cumulative public TCR beta family frequency. CMV-specific TCR beta clonotypes restricted by HLA-C dominated the ex vivo response.

V usage is TRBV24-1 and J usage is TRBJ2-7, with 9 positions matching TRBD1. This clonotype originated in a human donor in good health (CMV status not recorded). Some clones in this sample may be carry-over from other donors' samples. Specimen: PBMCs. The CDR3 sequence is CATSDRTGASREQYF. The CDR3 DNA is TGTGCCACCAGTGATCGGACAGGGGCTTCTAGGGAGCAGTACTTC.